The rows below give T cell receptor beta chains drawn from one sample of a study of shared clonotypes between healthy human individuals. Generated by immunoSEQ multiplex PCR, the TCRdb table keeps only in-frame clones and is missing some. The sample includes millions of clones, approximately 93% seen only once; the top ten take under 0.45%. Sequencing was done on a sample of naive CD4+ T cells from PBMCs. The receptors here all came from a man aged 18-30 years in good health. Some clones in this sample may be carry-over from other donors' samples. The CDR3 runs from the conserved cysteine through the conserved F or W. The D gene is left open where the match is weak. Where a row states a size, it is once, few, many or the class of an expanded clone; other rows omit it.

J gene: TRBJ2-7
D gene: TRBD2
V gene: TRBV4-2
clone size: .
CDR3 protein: CASSHAGTSGPGDEQYF
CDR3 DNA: TGTGCCAGCAGCCACGCCGGGACTAGCGGTCCTGGGGACGAGCAGTACTTC

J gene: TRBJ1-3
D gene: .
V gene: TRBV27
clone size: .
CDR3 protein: CASSPSRSSGNTIYF
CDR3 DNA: TGTGCCAGCAGCCCCAGCAGGAGCTCTGGAAACACCATATATTTT

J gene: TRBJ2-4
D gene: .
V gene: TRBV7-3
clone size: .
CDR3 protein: CASSLTAKNIQYF
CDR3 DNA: TGTGCCAGCAGCCTCACAGCCAAAAACATTCAGTACTTC

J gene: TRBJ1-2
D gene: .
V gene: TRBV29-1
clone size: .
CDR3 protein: CSVEVLGAREGWNGYTF
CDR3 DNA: TGCAGCGTTGAGGTGCTAGGGGCCAGGGAAGGTTGGAATGGCTACACCTTC

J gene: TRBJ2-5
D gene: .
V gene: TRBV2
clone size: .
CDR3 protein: CASRATFLQETQYF
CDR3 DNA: TGTGCCAGCAGGGCGACTTTCCTCCAGGAGACCCAGTACTTC

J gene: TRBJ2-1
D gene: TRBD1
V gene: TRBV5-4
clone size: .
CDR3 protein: CASRNPGTGLNEQFF
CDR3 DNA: TGTGCCAGCAGAAACCCCGGGACAGGTCTCAATGAGCAGTTCTTC

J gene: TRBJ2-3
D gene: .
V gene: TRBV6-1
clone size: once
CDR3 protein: CASQRGQSLTDTQYF
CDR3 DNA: TGTGCCAGCCAGCGGGGACAGTCCCTCACAGATACGCAGTATTTT

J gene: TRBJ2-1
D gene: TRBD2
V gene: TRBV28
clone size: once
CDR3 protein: CASSLGLAGRNEQFF
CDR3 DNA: TGTGCCAGCAGTTTAGGGCTAGCGGGGCGCAATGAGCAGTTCTTC

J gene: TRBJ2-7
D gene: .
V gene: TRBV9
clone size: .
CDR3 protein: CASSVTGYSYEQYF
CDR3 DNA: TGTGCCAGCAGCGTAACGGGGTACTCCTACGAGCAGTACTTC

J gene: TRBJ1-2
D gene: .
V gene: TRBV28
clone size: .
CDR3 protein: CASSSLSGYTF
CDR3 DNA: TGTGCCAGCAGTTCGCTTAGTGGCTACACCTTC

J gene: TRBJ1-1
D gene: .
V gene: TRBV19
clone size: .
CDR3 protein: CASSPKVMNTEAFF
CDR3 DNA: TGTGCCAGTAGCCCAAAGGTCATGAACACTGAAGCTTTCTTT

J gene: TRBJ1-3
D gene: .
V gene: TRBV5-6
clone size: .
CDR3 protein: CASSSRQTSGNTIYF
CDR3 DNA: TGTGCCAGCAGTTCTAGACAGACCTCTGGAAACACCATATATTTT

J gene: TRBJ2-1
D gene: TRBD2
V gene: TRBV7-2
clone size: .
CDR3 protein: CASSFFALAGGNEQFF
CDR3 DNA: TGTGCCAGCAGCTTTTTCGCACTAGCGGGAGGGAATGAGCAGTTCTTC

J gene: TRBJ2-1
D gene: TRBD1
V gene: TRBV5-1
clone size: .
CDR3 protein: CASSIDRAPSYNEQFF
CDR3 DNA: TGCGCCAGCAGCATTGACAGGGCCCCATCCTACAATGAGCAGTTCTTC

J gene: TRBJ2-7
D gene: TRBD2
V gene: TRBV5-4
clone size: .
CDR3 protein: CASSSGLADEQYF
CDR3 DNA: TGTGCCAGCAGCTCTGGACTAGCGGACGAGCAGTACTTC

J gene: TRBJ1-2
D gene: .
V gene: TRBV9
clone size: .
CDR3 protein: CASSPMGQIIYGYTF
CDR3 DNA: TGTGCCAGCAGCCCTATGGGGCAGATCATCTATGGCTACACCTTC

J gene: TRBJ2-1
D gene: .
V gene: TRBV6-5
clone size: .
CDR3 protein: CASTLSGADEQFF
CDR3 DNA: TGTGCCAGCACCCTTTCGGGAGCAGATGAGCAGTTCTTC

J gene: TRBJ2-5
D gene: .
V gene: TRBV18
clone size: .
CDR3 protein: CASSPSGQPETQYF
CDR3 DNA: TGTGCCAGCTCACCATCGGGCCAACCCGAGACCCAGTACTTC

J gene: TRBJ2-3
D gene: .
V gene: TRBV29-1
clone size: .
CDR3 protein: CSVGGRVTDTQYF
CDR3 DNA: TGCAGCGTTGGAGGAAGGGTCACAGATACGCAGTATTTT

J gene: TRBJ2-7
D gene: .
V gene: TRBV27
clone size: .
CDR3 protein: CASSLGQQNSYEQYF
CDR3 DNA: TGTGCCAGCAGTTTAGGACAGCAAAACTCCTACGAGCAGTACTTC

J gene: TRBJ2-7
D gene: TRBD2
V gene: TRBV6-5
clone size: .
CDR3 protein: CASGSGRAYEQYF
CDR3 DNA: TGTGCCAGCGGGAGCGGGAGGGCTTACGAGCAGTACTTC

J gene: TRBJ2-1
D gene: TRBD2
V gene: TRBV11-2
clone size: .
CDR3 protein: CASSLASGRSYNEQFF
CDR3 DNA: TGTGCCAGCAGCTTAGCTAGCGGGAGATCCTACAATGAGCAGTTCTTC

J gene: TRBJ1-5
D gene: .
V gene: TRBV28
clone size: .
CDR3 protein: CASSLLFQPQHF
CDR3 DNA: TGTGCCAGCAGTTTACTCTTTCAGCCCCAGCATTTT

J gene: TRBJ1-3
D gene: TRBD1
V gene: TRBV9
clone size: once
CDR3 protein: CASSVGTGAISGNTIYF
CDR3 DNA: TGTGCCAGCAGCGTCGGGACAGGAGCCATTTCTGGAAACACCATATATTTT

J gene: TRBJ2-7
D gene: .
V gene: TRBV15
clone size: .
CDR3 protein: CATSRALRAEQYF
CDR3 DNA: TGTGCCACCAGCAGAGCCCTTCGGGCCGAGCAGTACTTC

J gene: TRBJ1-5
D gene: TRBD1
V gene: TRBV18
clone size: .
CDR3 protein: CASSRRGRQGAYLGYSNQPQHF
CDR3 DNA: TGTGCCAGCTCACGACGGGGACGGCAGGGGGCCTACCTAGGTTATAGCAATCAGCCCCAGCATTTT

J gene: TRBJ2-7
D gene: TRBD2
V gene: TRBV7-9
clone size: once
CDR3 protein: CASSLAPSGRGGEQYF
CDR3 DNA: TGTGCCAGCAGCTTAGCCCCGAGCGGGAGAGGGGGTGAGCAGTACTTC

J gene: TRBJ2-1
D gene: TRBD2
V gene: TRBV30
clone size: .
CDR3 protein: CAWESGTSGQFF
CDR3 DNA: TGTGCCTGGGAGAGCGGGACTTCCGGACAGTTCTTC

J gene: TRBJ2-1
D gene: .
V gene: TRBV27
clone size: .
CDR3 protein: CASSGDGSSYNEQFF
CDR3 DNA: TGTGCCAGCAGTGGGGACGGGAGCTCCTACAATGAGCAGTTCTTC

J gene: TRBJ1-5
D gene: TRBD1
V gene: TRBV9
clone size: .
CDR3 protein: CASSVGQGLDNQPQHF
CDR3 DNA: TGTGCCAGCAGCGTGGGACAGGGGTTAGACAATCAGCCCCAGCATTTT

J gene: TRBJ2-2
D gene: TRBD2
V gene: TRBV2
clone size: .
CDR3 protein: CARYNPGTSGFSTTGELFF
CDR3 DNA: TGTGCCAGGTATAACCCCGGGACTAGCGGGTTTTCGACTACCGGGGAGCTGTTTTTT

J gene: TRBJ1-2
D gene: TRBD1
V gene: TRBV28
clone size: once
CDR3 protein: CASSPGQGAGYTF
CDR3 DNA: TGTGCCAGCAGCCCCGGACAGGGGGCTGGCTACACCTTC

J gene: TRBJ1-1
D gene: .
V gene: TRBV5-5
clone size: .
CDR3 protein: CASSLGLPGPNTEAFF
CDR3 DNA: TGTGCCAGCAGCTTGGGGTTGCCAGGGCCGAACACTGAAGCTTTCTTT

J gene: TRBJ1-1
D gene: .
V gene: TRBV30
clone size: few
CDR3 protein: CAWSASWIRENTEAFF
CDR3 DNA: TGTGCCTGGAGTGCTTCATGGATCCGGGAAAACACTGAAGCTTTCTTT

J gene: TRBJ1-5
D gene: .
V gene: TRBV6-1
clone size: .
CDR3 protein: CASSGRNSNQPQHF
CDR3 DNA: TGTGCCAGCAGTGGGCGGAATAGCAATCAGCCCCAGCATTTT

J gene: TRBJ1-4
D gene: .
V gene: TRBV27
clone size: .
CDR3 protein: CASSLTTPATNEKLFF
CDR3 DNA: TGTGCCAGCAGCCTCACAACGCCTGCAACTAATGAAAAACTGTTTTTT

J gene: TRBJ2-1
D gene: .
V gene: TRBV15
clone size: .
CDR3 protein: CATSSRGALWDNEQFF
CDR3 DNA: TGTGCCACCAGCAGCCGGGGAGCCCTATGGGACAATGAGCAGTTCTTC

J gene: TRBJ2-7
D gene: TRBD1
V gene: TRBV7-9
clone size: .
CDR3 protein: CASSPRQGAGYF
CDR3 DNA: TGTGCCAGCAGCCCAAGACAGGGGGCGGGGTACTTC

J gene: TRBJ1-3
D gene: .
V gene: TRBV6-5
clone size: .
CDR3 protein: CASTRDARSGNTIYF
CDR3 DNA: TGTGCCAGCACCCGGGACGCTCGCTCTGGAAACACCATATATTTT

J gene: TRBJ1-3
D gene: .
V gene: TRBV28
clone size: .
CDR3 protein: CASSPLDLGSGNTIYF
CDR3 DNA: TGTGCCAGCAGCCCGTTGGACTTAGGCTCTGGAAACACCATATATTTT

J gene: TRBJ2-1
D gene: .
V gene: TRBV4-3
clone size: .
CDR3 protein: CASSQDPPTGGLPYNEQFF
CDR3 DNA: TGCGCCAGCAGCCAAGATCCCCCGACAGGTGGCCTACCCTACAATGAGCAGTTCTTC

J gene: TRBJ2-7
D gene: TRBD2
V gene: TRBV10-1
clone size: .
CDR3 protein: CASTSGRGSSYEQYF
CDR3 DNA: TGCGCTAGCACTAGCGGGAGGGGAAGCTCCTACGAGCAGTACTTC

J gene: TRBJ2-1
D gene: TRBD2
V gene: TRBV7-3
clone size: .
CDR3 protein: CASSRGHAQAGGGEQFF
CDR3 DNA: TGTGCCAGCAGTCGTGGCCACGCTCAGGCGGGGGGAGGTGAGCAGTTCTTC

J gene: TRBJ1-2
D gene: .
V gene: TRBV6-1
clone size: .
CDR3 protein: CASTNRRWDGYTF
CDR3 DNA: TGTGCCAGCACCAACCGGCGGTGGGATGGCTACACCTTC